This TCR beta chain is drawn from a study of control samples from healthy donors and cancer patients. TCRdb's table, derived via immunoSEQ multiplex PCR, lists solely in-frame clones and lacks some. The repertoire holds some 100,000 clones, with 92% as singletons. Sequenced: blood. This TCR came from a human donor in good health. The donor label of this sample is uncertain.

CDR3 DNA sequence: TGTGCCAGCATCCCTAGCGGGGGGGCTCGAGAGACCCAGTACTTC. Its translation: CASIPSGGARETQYF. J is TRBJ2-5 and V is TRBV7-2; 12 bases line up with TRBD2. The CDR3 has 15 amino acids. CDR1 and CDR2 (germline): SGHTA, FQGNSA. Losses at the gene ends were 7 bases for V and 4 bases for J; bases not matched to a gene: 7.